Listed below are T cell receptor beta chains from one sample, sequenced in a study of shared clonotypes between healthy human individuals. The method was immunoSEQ multiplex PCR; TCRdb's version includes in-frame clones alone and lacks a portion of them. Of 470,000 or so clones listed, more than 75% are singletons. Sequences were obtained from PBMCs. All receptors come from a woman in her forties in good health. Some clones in this sample may be carry-over from other donors' samples. The CDR3 runs from the conserved cysteine through the conserved F or W. A D gene is named only where the DNA matches it firmly. Clone size is given for some rows only: seen once, a few or many times, or a class if the clone is expanded.

TRBJ1-5 NA TRBV30 NA TGTGCCTGGAGTGATAGTCGGGGTGGGGGATATCAGCCCCAGCATTTT CAWSDSRGGGYQPQHF
TRBJ1-1 NA TRBV28 NA TGTGCCAGCAGTTTCGGGGAGGTCGGCACTGAAGCTTTCTTT CASSFGEVGTEAFF
TRBJ1-1 NA TRBV19 NA TGTGCCAGTACCCGTGGAGGGCCGGGCACTGAAGCTTTCTTT CASTRGGPGTEAFF
TRBJ2-7 NA TRBV5-8 NA TGTGCCAGCAGCCTTGCCTACGAGCAGTACTTC CASSLAYEQYF
TRBJ1-5 TRBD1 TRBV28 NA TGTGCCAGCAGTTTCCGGGACAGGGACAATCAGCCCCAGCATTTT CASSFRDRDNQPQHF
TRBJ2-1 NA TRBV2 NA TGTGCCAGCAGTGCTCTTCGACTCCCCGTGGATGAGCAGTTCTTC CASSALRLPVDEQFF
TRBJ2-2 NA TRBV5-1 NA TGCGCCAGCCGACTTACAGGGAATGCGAACACCGGGGAGCTGTTTTTT CASRLTGNANTGELFF
TRBJ2-5 NA TRBV11-1 NA TGTGCCAGCAGCTTCAGCAGAAAAGAGACCCAGTACTTC CASSFSRKETQYF
TRBJ2-7 NA TRBV6-5 NA TGTGCCAGCAGTTACTCGAGTAGCTCCTACGAGCAGTACTTC CASSYSSSSYEQYF
TRBJ2-6 NA TRBV4-2 NA TGTGCCAGCAGCCAAGGACACGGCTCTGGGGCCAACGTCCTGACTTTC CASSQGHGSGANVLTF
TRBJ2-5 TRBD2 TRBV27 NA TGTGCCAGCAGTGCGAGGCGGGAGGGCCTCGGGGAGACCCAGTACTTC CASSARREGLGETQYF
TRBJ2-7 TRBD2 TRBV9 NA TGTGCCAGCAGCGTACATAGCGGGAGTTACGAGCAGTACTTC CASSVHSGSYEQYF
TRBJ2-3 NA TRBV27 NA TGTGCCAGCAGCCCCCTCCGGGGGGATACGCAGTATTTT CASSPLRGDTQYF
TRBJ2-3 TRBD1 TRBV2 NA TGTGCCAGCAGTTCACCGGGACAGGGCACAGATACGCAGTATTTT CASSSPGQGTDTQYF
TRBJ2-5 TRBD2 TRBV28 once TGTGCCAGCACCCCGGCTAGCGGGGCCCTTTTCAGGACCCAGTACTTC CASTPASGALFRTQYF
TRBJ2-3 TRBD2 TRBV5-1 NA TGCGCCAGCAGCTTGGTCGGGGGAGGGCCCTTCACAGATACGCAGTATTTT CASSLVGGGPFTDTQYF
TRBJ2-7 NA TRBV14 NA TGTGCCAGCAGCCAAACGGAATGGGTCTACGAGCAGTACTTC CASSQTEWVYEQYF
TRBJ1-3 TRBD1 TRBV30 few TGTGCCTGGACTTCGGCTCCAGGGGGTGGTGGAAACACCATATATTTT CAWTSAPGGGGNTIYF
TRBJ2-7 NA TRBV5-1 NA TGCGCCAGCAGCTTGGCCAACGAGGGGGTCGAGCAGTACTTC CASSLANEGVEQYF
TRBJ1-5 NA TRBV28 few TGTGCCAGCAGGTCCACGGGGAATCAGCCCCAGCATTTT CASRSTGNQPQHF
TRBJ2-7 NA TRBV7-9 NA TGTGCCAGCAGCCTAGTTCAGGCGGGCGAGCAGTACTTC CASSLVQAGEQYF
TRBJ1-2 NA TRBV9 few TGTGCCAGCAGCGTAGTACCTACAGGGTCCAATGGCTACACCTTC CASSVVPTGSNGYTF
TRBJ1-2 NA TRBV11-3 NA TGTGCCATTCTCTACTATGGCTACACCTTC CAILYYGYTF
TRBJ1-2 TRBD1 TRBV7-2 NA TGTGCCAGCAGCTTAGTGTCAGGGACAGGGGGCCTAGATGGCTACACCTTC CASSLVSGTGGLDGYTF
TRBJ2-7 TRBD1 TRBV23-1 many TGCGCCAGCAGTCACCCAGGGGGTGGGTACGAGCAGTACTTC CASSHPGGGYEQYF
TRBJ1-1 NA TRBV6-1 NA TGTGCCAGCAGGCAACAGCCGAACACTGAAGCTTTCTTT CASRQQPNTEAFF
TRBJ1-2 NA TRBV7-2 many TGTGCCAGCAGCCGAAACACAGGGACCTATGGCTACACCTTC CASSRNTGTYGYTF
TRBJ2-1 TRBD2 TRBV7-2 once TGTGCCAGCAGCCCGGGACTAGCGGAATACAATGAGCAGTTCTTC CASSPGLAEYNEQFF
TRBJ1-5 TRBD1 TRBV10-3 NA TGTGCCATCAGTGTAACAGGGGACGGGCAGCCCCAGCATTTT CAISVTGDGQPQHF
TRBJ1-1 NA TRBV19 NA TGTGCCAGTACCCCCGGGCGGGGTAGAATGTGGAACACTGAAGCTTTCTTT CASTPGRGRMWNTEAFF
TRBJ2-7 NA TRBV10-3 NA TGTGCCATCAGTGTAGGAGGGGGGTTATGGGAGCAGTACTTC CAISVGGGLWEQYF
TRBJ2-7 NA TRBV4-1 NA TGCGCCAGCAGCCACGCAACGAGCTACGAGCAGTACTTC CASSHATSYEQYF
TRBJ2-1 TRBD2 TRBV9 NA TGTGCCAGCAGCGTAACTAGCGGGAGAAGAGGCTACAATGAGCAGTTCTTC CASSVTSGRRGYNEQFF
TRBJ2-5 NA TRBV5-1 NA TGCGCCAGCAGCTTGGCTTTTGGGAAAGCCCAAGAGACCCAGTACTTC CASSLAFGKAQETQYF
TRBJ2-7 TRBD2 TRBV5-1 NA TGCGCCAGCAGCTTGATCTCGGCTAGCGGGAGTATGACAGATGGCGAGCAGTACTTC CASSLISASGSMTDGEQYF
TRBJ1-6 NA TRBV27 few TGTGCCAGCAGTTTATGGGGAGGGGCGGATTCACCCCTCCACTTT CASSLWGGADSPLHF
TRBJ2-1 TRBD2 TRBV6-5 NA TGTGCCAGCAGTTTCGCGACTAGCGGGAGTCGGTTCTTC CASSFATSGSRFF
TRBJ2-3 TRBD2 TRBV5-6 many TGTGCCAGCAGCGAGCTACTAGCGGGAGATGGCACAGATACGCAGTATTTT CASSELLAGDGTDTQYF
TRBJ2-3 NA TRBV5-8 NA TGTGCCAGCAGCTCCAGATACGGACTTTTAGATACGCAGTATTTT CASSSRYGLLDTQYF
TRBJ1-5 TRBD1 TRBV25-1 NA TGTGCCAGCAGCGAACGACAGGGGAGTTATCAGCCCCAGCATTTT CASSERQGSYQPQHF
TRBJ1-1 NA TRBV10-3 once TGTGCCAGCAGTGAAGGGGAGGAGACAGCGGAAGCTTTCTTT CASSEGEETAEAFF
TRBJ2-3 TRBD2 TRBV18 NA TGTGCCAGCTCACCACAAGGCGGGAGGGCGAGAGATACGCAGTATTTT CASSPQGGRARDTQYF
TRBJ2-7 TRBD1 TRBV28 NA TGTGCCAGCAGTTTTCCGGGACAGGGGTGGGAGCAGTACTTC CASSFPGQGWEQYF
TRBJ1-5 NA TRBV12-2 NA TGTGCAAGTCGCTTAAAAGGGACAGGGGATCAGCCCCAGCATTTT CASRLKGTGDQPQHF
TRBJ1-3 NA TRBV6-6 NA TGTGCCAGCAGCTACCCCTACAGCTCTGGAAACACCATATATTTT CASSYPYSSGNTIYF
TRBJ2-5 TRBD2 TRBV5-8 NA TGTGCCAGCAGCTTGCAGGCTAGCGGGCTTGAAGAGACCCAGTACTTC CASSLQASGLEETQYF
TRBJ1-3 TRBD1 TRBV7-8 NA TGTGCCAGCAGCTTAGCCAGGGGGCTTGGAAACACCATATATTTT CASSLARGLGNTIYF
TRBJ1-1 TRBD1 TRBV9 few TGTGCCAGCAGCTTCACCGGGACAGTGGCTGAAGCTTTCTTT CASSFTGTVAEAFF
TRBJ1-1 TRBD1 TRBV25-1 once TGTGCCAGCAGTGAACTGGACAGGGACACTGAAGCTTTCTTT CASSELDRDTEAFF
TRBJ1-1 NA TRBV7-3 NA TGTGCCAGCATGACACAGGCGAACACTGAAGCTTTCTTT CASMTQANTEAFF
TRBJ2-1 TRBD2 TRBV27 NA TGTGCCAGCAGTTTATGGGCTAGCGGGAAGGGTGAGCAGTTCTTC CASSLWASGKGEQFF
TRBJ2-5 NA TRBV6-5 NA TGTGCCAGCAGTTCCGAGGGTCTGTACCAAGAGACCCAGTACTTC CASSSEGLYQETQYF
TRBJ1-1 TRBD1 TRBV29-1 few TGCAGCGTAGCGACAGGGGACACTGAAGCTTTCTTT CSVATGDTEAFF
TRBJ1-2 NA TRBV14 NA TGTGCCAGCAGCCAAGGGGCTAACTATGGCTACACCTTC CASSQGANYGYTF